This T cell receptor beta chain was sequenced during a study of control samples from healthy donors and cancer patients. Clones were sequenced by immunoSEQ multiplex PCR, and TCRdb holds only the in-frame ones, with some missing. In the table there are some 64,000 clones, approximately 90% of which are singletons. This CDR3 comprises 15 residues. J gave up 3 bases and V 4 bases, and 3 bases lay outside the gene matches. Germline lookup yields CDR1 SGHRS and CDR2 YFSETQ. This chain uses TRBV5-1 with TRBJ2-5, with 13 bases fitting TRBD2. This sequence originates from a woman aged 50 to 65 with colorectal cancer. The specimen was PBMCs. The CDR3 loop reads CASSRTSGSEETQYF. CDR3 sequence (DNA): TGCGCCAGCAGCCGGACTAGCGGGAGTGAAGAGACCCAGTACTTC.